This T cell receptor (beta chain) comes out of a study of CD8 T cells in ankylosing spondylitis. TCRdb reanalysed the 5' RACE reads using MiXCR and keeps one entry per CDR3 protein. The table includes some 400,000 distinct CDR3 sequences, approximately 20% detected once. Points on this clonotype: Its antigen remains unknown.

V shed 4 bases and J 4 bases; nucleotides not matched to a gene: 3. CDR1 is SGHRS and CDR2 is YFSETQ in the germline V gene. CDR3 size: 13 residues. Study-wide results and caveats: Significantly higher representation of disease-linked clones was reported for matched ankylosing spondylitis synovial fluid. For ankylosing spondylitis blood, a TCR beta motif of 7 to 9 highly homologous variants appeared characteristic.

Sequencing was performed on blood, either unsorted or a sorted T cell fraction (not recorded which). This receptor was obtained from a male donor with ankylosing spondylitis. V usage is TRBV5-1 and J usage is TRBJ1-1; 8 nucleotides line up with TRBD1. The CDR3 sequence: CASSLTGVTEAFF. The DNA for the CDR3 is TGCGCCAGCAGCCTGACAGGGGTCACTGAAGCTTTCTTT.